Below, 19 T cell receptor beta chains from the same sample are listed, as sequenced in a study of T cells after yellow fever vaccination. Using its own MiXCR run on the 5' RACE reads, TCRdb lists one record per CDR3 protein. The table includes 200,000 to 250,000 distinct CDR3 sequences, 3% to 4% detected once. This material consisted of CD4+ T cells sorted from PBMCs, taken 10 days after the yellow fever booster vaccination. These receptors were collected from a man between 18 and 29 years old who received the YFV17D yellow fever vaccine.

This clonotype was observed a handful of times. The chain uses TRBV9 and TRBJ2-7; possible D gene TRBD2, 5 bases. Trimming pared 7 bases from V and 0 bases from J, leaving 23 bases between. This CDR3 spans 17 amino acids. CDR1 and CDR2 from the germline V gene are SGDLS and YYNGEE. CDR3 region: CASETGADDVYSYEQYV. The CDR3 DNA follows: TGTGCCAGCGAGACTGGAGCGGATGACGTTTACTCCTACGAGCAGTACGTC.

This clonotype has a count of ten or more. The CDR3 here is CASTTTSGGWEDIQYF. The CDR3 DNA reads TGTGCCAGCACCACTACTAGCGGGGGATGGGAGGACATTCAGTACTTC. The chain carries TRBV6-4 and TRBJ2-4; 11 positions agree with TRBD2. Germline V gene data show CDR1 as MRHNA and CDR2 as SNTAGT. The ends lost 7 bases at V and 8 bases at J; junction bases unmatched: 13. This CDR3 has 16 amino acids.

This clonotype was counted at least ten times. The CDR3 loop is CSALAGGPTDTQYF. The DNA of the CDR3 is TGCAGTGCCCTAGCGGGGGGGCCTACAGATACGCAGTATTTT. The rearrangement links TRBV20-1 to TRBJ2-3; 12 bases agree with TRBD2. V gave up 6 bases and J gave up 3 bases; unmatched junction bases: 4. CDR1 is DFQATT, CDR2 SNEGSKA, per germline (reference sequence). The CDR3 has 14 residues.

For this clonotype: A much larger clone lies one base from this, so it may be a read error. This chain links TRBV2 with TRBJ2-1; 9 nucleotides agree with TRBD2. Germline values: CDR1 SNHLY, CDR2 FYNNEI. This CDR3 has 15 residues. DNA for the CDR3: TGTGCCAGCAGGGAAGGCGGGGGGGCTATCCATGAGCAGTTCTTC. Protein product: CASREGGGAIHEQFF.

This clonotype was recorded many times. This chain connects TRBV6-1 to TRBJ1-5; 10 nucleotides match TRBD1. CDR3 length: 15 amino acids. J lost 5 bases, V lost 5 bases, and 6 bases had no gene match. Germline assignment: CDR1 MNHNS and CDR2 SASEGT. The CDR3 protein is CASSLDRGKDQPQHF. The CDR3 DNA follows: TGTGCCAGCAGTTTGGACAGGGGGAAGGATCAGCCCCAGCATTTT.

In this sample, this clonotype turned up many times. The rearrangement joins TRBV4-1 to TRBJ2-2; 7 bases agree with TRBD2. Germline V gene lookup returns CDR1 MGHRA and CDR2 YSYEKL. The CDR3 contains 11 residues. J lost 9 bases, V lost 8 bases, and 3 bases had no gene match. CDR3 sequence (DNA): TGCGCCAGCGGGAGGGGCCGGGAGCTGTTTTTT. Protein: CASGRGRELFF.

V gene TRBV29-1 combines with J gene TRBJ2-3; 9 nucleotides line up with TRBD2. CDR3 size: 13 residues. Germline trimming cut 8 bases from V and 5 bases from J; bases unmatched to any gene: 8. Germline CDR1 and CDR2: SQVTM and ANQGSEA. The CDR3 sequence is CSLRGGQGDTQYF. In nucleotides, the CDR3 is TGCAGCTTGCGGGGGGGTCAGGGAGATACGCAGTATTTT.

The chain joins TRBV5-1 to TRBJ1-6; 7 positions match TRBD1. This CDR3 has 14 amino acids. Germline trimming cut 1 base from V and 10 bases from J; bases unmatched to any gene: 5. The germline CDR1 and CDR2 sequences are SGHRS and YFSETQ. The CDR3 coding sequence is TGCGCCAGCAGCTTGCCTGACAGGGTCTCACCCCTCCACTTT. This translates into CASSLPDRVSPLHF.

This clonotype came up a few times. The CDR3 protein is CSVSRDGGTEAFF. CDR3 in DNA: TGCAGCGTTAGCCGGGACGGAGGCACTGAAGCTTTCTTT. The V and J genes are TRBV29-1 and TRBJ1-1; possible D gene TRBD1, 5 bases. V lost 5 bases to trimming and J lost 4 bases, with 14 bases between them. There are 13 residues in the CDR3. Per the germline V gene, CDR1 is SQVTM and CDR2 is ANQGSEA.

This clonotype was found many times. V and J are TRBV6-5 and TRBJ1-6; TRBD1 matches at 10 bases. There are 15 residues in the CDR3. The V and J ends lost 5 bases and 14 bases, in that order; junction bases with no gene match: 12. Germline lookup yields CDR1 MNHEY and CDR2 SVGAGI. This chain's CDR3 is CASSPPRDRGSTLHF. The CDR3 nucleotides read TGTGCCAGCAGTCCCCCCAGGGACAGGGGCTCGACCCTCCACTTT.

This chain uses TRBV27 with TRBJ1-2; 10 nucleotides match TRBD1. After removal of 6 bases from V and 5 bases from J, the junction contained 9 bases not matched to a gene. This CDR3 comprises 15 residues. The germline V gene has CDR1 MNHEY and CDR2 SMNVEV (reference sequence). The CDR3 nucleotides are TGTGCCAGCAGAGACACCGGGACAGGGGCTTATGGCTACACCTTC. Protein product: CASRDTGTGAYGYTF.

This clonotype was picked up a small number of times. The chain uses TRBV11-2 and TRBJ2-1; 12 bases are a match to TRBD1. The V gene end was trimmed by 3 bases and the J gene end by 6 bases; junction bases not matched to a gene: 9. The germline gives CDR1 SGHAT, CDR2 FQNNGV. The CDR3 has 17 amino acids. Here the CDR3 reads CASSFKMGQGAVNEQFF. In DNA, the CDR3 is TGTGCCAGCAGCTTTAAGATGGGACAGGGGGCCGTCAATGAGCAGTTCTTC.

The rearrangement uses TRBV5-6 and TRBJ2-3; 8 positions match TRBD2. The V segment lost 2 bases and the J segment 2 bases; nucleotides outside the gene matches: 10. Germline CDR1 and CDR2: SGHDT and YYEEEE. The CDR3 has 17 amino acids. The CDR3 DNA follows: TGTGCCAGCAGCTTTGGGTTCCGACTAGCGTTCACAGATACGCAGTATTTT. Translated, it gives CASSFGFRLAFTDTQYF.

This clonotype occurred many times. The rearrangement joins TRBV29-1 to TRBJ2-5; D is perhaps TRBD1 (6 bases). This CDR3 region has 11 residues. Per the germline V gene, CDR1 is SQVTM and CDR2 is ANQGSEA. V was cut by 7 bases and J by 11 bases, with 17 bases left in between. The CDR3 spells CSARGSLFQYF. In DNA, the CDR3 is TGCAGCGCCAGGGGCTCCTTATTTCAGTACTTC.

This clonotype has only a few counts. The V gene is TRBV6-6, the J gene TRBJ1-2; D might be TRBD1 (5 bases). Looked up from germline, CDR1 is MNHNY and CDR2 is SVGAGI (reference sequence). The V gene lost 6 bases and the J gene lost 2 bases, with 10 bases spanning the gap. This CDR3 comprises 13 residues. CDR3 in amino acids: CASRTRQNYGYTF. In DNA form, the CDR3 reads TGTGCCAGCAGAACGCGACAGAACTATGGCTACACCTTC.

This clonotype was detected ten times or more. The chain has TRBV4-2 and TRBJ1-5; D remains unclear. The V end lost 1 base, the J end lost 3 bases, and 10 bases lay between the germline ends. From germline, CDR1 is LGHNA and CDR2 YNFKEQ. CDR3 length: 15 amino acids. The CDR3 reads CASSQAGRFNQPQHF. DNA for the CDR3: TGTGCCAGCAGCCAAGCTGGCAGATTCAATCAGCCCCAGCATTTT.

DNA of the CDR3: TGTGCCAGCAGCCTTTCTAGCGGGGGTCGGACGAACACCGGGGAGCTGTTTTTT. It translates to CASSLSSGGRTNTGELFF. This rearrangement joins TRBV7-9 to TRBJ2-2; 10 bases map to TRBD2. Germline V CDR1 and CDR2: SEHNR, FQNEAQ (reference sequence). Trimming removed 5 bases from V and 0 bases from J; junction bases left unmatched: 9. There are 18 residues in the CDR3.

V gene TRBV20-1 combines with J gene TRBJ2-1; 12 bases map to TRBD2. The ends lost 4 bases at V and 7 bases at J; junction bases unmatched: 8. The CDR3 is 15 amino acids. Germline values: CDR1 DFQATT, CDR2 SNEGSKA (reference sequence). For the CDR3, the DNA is TGCAGTGCTACTTCCCTAGCGGGGGGGCTTAATGAGCAGTTCTTC. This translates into CSATSLAGGLNEQFF.

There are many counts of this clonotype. CDR3 coding DNA: TGTGCCAGCAGCTTAGCGTCAGGACTCAATCAGCCCCAGCATTTT. Its translation is CASSLASGLNQPQHF. The gene calls are TRBV7-6 and TRBJ1-5, with D unclear. The CDR3 is 15 residues long. V was clipped by 0 bases and J by 3 bases, with 9 bases between them. The V gene's germline CDR1 is SGHVS and CDR2 FNYEAQ.